This T cell receptor beta chain was sequenced in a study of cytomegalovirus exposure and HLA in healthy donors. V shed 1 base and J shed 2 bases, with 11 bases lying between them. The CDR3 is 16 residues long. Looked up from germline, CDR1 is MGHRA and CDR2 is YSYEKL. The PCR employed 60 Vbeta primers together with 13 Jbeta primers. The data were produced by immunoSEQ multiplex PCR, yet TCRdb's version contains in-frame clones alone and is incomplete. The data show 95,000 to 150,000 clones, approximately 80% seen once. The TCR originated in a man younger than 45 in good health and CMV-seropositive. Sequencing was done on a sample of PBMCs. V and J are TRBV4-1 and TRBJ2-2; a weak D match, TRBD1 (5 bases). CDR3 amino acids: CASSQGGQGNTGELFF. CDR3 bases: TGCGCCAGCAGCCAAGGTGGCCAGGGTAACACCGGGGAGCTGTTTTTT.